The entry that follows covers one T cell receptor (beta chain) sequence. The target antigen is unknown. The entry originates in a study of cytomegalovirus exposure and HLA in healthy donors. Background on the study: Researchers found that about four fifths of over 350 genotyped donors fell within the Caucasian-associated ancestry cluster.

The CDR3 length is 11 residues. V dropped 3 bases and J dropped 8 bases, with 5 bases sitting between them. CDR1 and CDR2 (germline): SEHNR, FQNEAQ (reference sequence). Overall study findings and caveats: Other equally common chains were less clonally expanded than HLA-associated TCR beta chains, a later analysis showed.

The PCR ran on 60 Vbeta and 13 Jbeta primers. As processed by the authors: Some 11 million of the 80 million or so unique TCR beta chains counted in a later analysis were shared. Assay: immunoSEQ multiplex PCR; the TCRdb copy retains only in-frame clones and omits some. V, J and clone size are taken as reported in that table, and D and trimming were inferred from the DNA itself. The sample has under 150,000 clones, around 78% seen once. This TCR was sampled from a woman aged 40-49 years in good health and CMV-seronegative. The V gene is TRBV7-9, the J gene TRBJ2-1, with a possible D match to TRBD2 (5 bases). The sample taken for sequencing was PBMCs. The CDR3 DNA follows: TGTGCCAGCAGCTTCGGGGATGAGCAGTTCTTC. This sequence encodes CASSFGDEQFF.